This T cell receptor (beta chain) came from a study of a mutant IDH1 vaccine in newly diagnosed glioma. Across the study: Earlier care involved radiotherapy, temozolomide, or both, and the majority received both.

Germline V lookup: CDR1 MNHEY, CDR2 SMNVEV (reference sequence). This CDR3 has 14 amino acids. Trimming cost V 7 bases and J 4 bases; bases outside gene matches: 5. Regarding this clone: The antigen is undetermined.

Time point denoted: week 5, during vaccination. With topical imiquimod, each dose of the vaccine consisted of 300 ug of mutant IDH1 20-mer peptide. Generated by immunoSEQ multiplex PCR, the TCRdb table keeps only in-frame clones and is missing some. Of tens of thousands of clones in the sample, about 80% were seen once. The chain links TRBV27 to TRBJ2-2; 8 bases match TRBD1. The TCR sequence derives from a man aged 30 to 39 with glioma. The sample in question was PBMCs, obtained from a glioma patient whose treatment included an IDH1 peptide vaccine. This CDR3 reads CASNRQGFTGELFF. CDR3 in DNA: TGTGCCAGCAACAGACAGGGGTTCACCGGGGAGCTGTTTTTT.